This paragraph reports one T cell receptor beta chain. This entry comes from a study of blood T cell repertoires in COVID-19. Study as a whole: Sources were T cells, B-cell-depleted T cells, or PBMCs; the material itself was cDNA or gDNA.

CDR1 is MNHEY, CDR2 SVGAGI, per germline. The CDR3 consists of 14 residues. Unmatched junction bases numbered 3, after V lost 5 bases and J lost 2 bases. This table comes from immunoSEQ multiplex PCR, and its TCRdb copy is limited to in-frame clones, with some not included. This sample has some 300,000 clones, with 89% found just once. Sequenced input: PBMCs or T cells enriched from blood (not recorded which). The clonotype originates from a woman in her forties or fifties who had been exposed to COVID-19. The chain employs TRBV6-5 and TRBJ1-3; 7 bases are a match to TRBD1. The CDR3 coding sequence is TGTGCCAGCAGTACCGGGACAGCTGGAAACACCATATATTTT. Encoded protein: CASSTGTAGNTIYF.